This record covers a single T cell receptor beta chain. What it recognizes is unknown. The CDR3 is 16 residues long. V was clipped by 5 bases and J by 1 base, with 17 bases between them. Looked up from germline, CDR1 is SEHNR and CDR2 is FQNEAQ (reference sequence). This specimen comes from a study of glioma-infiltrating T cells. Study-wide results and limits: Very few CDR3 sequences were shared between tissue and blood. Above-expected tissue-blood divergence occurred in all gliomas, most in low-grade ones.

TCR alpha and beta CDR3 regions were amplified from RNA using iRepertoire nested multiplex PCR. Input was roughly 85-400 ng of tissue mRNA or PBMC total RNA. One entry per CDR3 protein results from TCRdb running MiXCR on the multiplex PCR reads. Among fewer than 200,000 distinct CDR3 sequences, 30% to 40% were seen once, and the ten largest hold over 20%. The sequence was collected from a human donor with low-grade glioma or glioblastoma, undergoing nonglioma brain surgery, or in good health (not recorded which). V usage is TRBV7-9 and J usage is TRBJ2-5; TRBD2 might be the D (5 bases). Sequenced input: glioma tissue, nonneoplastic brain tissue, or PBMCs (not recorded which). This CDR3 is CASSVSRGSIQETQYF. The CDR3 DNA sequence: TGTGCCAGCAGCGTATCTAGAGGGAGTATCCAAGAGACCCAGTACTTC. The whole variable domain, filled in from reference TRBV7-9 and TRBJ2-5, reads DTGVSQNPRHKITKRGQNVTFRCDPISEHNRLYWYRQTLGQGPEFLTYFQNEAQLEKSRLLSDRFSAERPKGSFSTLEIQRTEQGDSAMYLCASSVSRGSIQETQYFGPGTRLLVL.